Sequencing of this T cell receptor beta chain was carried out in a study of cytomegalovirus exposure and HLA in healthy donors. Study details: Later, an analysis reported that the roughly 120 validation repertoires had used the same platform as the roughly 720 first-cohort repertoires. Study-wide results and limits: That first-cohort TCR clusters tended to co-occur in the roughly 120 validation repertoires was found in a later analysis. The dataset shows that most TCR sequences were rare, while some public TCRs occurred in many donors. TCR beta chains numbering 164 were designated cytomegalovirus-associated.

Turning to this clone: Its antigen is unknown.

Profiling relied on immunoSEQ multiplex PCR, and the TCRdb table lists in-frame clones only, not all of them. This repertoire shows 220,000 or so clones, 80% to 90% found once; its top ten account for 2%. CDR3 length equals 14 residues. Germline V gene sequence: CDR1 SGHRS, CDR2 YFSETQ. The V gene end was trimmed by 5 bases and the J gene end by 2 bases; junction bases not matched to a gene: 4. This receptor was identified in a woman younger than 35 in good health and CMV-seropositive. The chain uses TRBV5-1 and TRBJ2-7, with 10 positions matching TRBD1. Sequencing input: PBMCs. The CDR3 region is CASRPGQGTYEQYF. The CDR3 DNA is TGCGCCAGCAGACCGGGACAGGGGACCTACGAGCAGTACTTC. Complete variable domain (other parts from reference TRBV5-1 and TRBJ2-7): KAGVTQTPRYLIKTRGQQVTLSCSPISGHRSVSWYQQTPGQGLQFLFEYFSETQRNKGNFPGRFSGRQFSNSRSEMNVSTLELGDSALYLCASRPGQGTYEQYFGPGTRLTVT.